The T cell receptor beta chain described here comes from a study of OX40 agonist ivuxolimab in advanced cancers. Profiled with immunoSEQ multiplex PCR; TCRdb holds only in-frame clones, not every one. The sample shows some 54,000 clones, about 80% of them seen only once. The CDR3 length is 16 residues. Germline loops: CDR1 SGHVS, CDR2 FQNEAQ. Between the trimmed V and J ends, which lost 4 bases and 6 bases, there was a span of 21 bases. Here the sequenced sample was CD4+ or CD8+ T cells sorted from blood, taken in a trial of the OX40 agonist ivuxolimab. This rearrangement joins TRBV7-8 to TRBJ1-1; D ambiguous. This receptor was identified in an adult with an advanced solid tumor such as melanoma, head and neck, liver or kidney cancer. DNA for the CDR3: TGTGCCAGCAGCTCCCTCATCCGGTCTGTGGGCGCTGAAGCTTTCTTT. Encoded protein: CASSSLIRSVGAEAFF.